The 4 T cell receptor beta chains presented below share a single source sample, sequenced in a study of blood T cell repertoires in COVID-19. Method: immunoSEQ multiplex PCR; TCRdb's copy keeps in-frame clones and lacks some. The top ten clones hold under 3.5% of a sample with 250,000 to 300,000 clones, nearly 90% of them seen once. Sequencing used PBMCs or T cells enriched from blood (not recorded which). All receptors come from a woman aged 50 to 65 who had been exposed to COVID-19.

The V gene is TRBV6-5, the J gene TRBJ1-2; 7 bases are shared with TRBD1. V shed 4 bases, J shed 4 bases, and the junction held 9 bases outside the gene matches. From germline, CDR1 is MNHEY and CDR2 SVGAGI. There are 15 residues in the CDR3. The CDR3 is CASSSGQPATYGYTF. The CDR3, as DNA: TGTGCCAGCAGTTCGGGACAGCCGGCTACCTATGGCTACACCTTC.

V is TRBV3-1 (or the pseudogene TRBV3-2) and J is TRBJ2-5, with D perhaps TRBD2 (5 bases). Between the trimmed V and J ends, which lost 1 base and 4 bases, there was a span of 13 bases. From germline, CDR1 is LGHDT and CDR2 YNNKEL (reference sequence). The CDR3 covers 15 residues. The CDR3 region has the DNA TGTGCCAGCAGCCAAGGACGGACCGGGGTAGAGACCCAGTACTTC. This translates into CASSQGRTGVETQYF.

The chain uses TRBV3-1 (or the pseudogene TRBV3-2) and TRBJ1-5; TRBD1 matches 10 bases. V gave up 1 base and J gave up 6 bases; unmatched junction bases: 3. This CDR3 is built from 15 residues. CDR1 and CDR2 from the germline V gene are LGHDT and YNNKEL (reference sequence). In DNA, the CDR3 is TGTGCCAGCAGCCAAGCCGGACAGGGGGGTCAGCCCCAGCATTTT. Encoded protein: CASSQAGQGGQPQHF.

The chain links TRBV28 to TRBJ1-1; no firm D call. The CDR3 is 16 amino acids. Germline CDR1 and CDR2: MDHEN and SYDVKM. With 1 base removed from V and 1 base from J, the gap between germline ends came to 13 bases. CDR3: CASSLFGGSSNTEAFF. CDR3 coding DNA: TGTGCCAGCAGTTTATTCGGCGGCAGCTCGAACACTGAAGCTTTCTTT.